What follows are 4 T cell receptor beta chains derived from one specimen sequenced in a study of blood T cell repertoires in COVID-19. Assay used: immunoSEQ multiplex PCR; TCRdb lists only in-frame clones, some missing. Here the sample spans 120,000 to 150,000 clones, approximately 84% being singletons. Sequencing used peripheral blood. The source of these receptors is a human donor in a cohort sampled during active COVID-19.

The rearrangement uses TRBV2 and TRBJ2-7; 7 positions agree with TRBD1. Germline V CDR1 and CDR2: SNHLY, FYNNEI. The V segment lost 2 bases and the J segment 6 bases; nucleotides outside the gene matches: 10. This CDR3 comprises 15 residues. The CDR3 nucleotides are TGTGCCAGCAGTGAACACGGACAGGCCTTAACCGAGCAGTACTTC. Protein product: CASSEHGQALTEQYF.

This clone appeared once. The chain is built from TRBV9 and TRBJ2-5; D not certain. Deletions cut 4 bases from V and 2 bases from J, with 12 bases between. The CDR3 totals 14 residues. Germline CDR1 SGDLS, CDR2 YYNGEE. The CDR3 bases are TGTGCCAGCAGCCCCCACCAGGCTCAAGAGACCCAGTACTTC. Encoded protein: CASSPHQAQETQYF. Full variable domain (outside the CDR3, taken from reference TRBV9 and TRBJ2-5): DSGVTQTPKHLITATGQRVTLRCSPRSGDLSVYWYQQSLDQGLQFLIQYYNGEERAKGNILERFSAQQFPDLHSELNLSSLELGDSALYFCASSPHQAQETQYFGPGTRLLVL.

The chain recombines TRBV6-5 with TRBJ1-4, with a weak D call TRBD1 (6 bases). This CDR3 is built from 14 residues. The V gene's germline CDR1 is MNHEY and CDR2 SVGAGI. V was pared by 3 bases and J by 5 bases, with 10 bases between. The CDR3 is CASSYRQGNEKLFF. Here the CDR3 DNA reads TGTGCCAGCAGTTATCGGCAGGGGAATGAAAAACTGTTTTTT.

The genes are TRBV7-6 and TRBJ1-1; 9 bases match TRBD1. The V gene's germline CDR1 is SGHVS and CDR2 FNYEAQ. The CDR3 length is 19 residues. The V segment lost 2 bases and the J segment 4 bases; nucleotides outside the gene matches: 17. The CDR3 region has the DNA TGTGCCAGCAGCTTAACCAACTTTGGACAGGGGAGAGGGGGCACTGAAGCTTTCTTT. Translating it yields CASSLTNFGQGRGGTEAFF.